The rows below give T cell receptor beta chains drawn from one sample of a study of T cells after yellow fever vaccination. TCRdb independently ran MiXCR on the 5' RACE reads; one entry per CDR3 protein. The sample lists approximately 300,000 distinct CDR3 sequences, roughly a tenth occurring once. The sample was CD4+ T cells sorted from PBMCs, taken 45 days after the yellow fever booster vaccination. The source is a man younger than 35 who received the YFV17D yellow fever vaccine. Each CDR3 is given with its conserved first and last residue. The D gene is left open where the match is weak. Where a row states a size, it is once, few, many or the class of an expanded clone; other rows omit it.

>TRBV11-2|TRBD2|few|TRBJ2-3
CASSGLRTSSTDTQYF
TGTGCCAGCAGCGGACTCCGGACTAGCAGCACAGATACGCAGTATTTT
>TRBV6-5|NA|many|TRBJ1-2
CASSLGRNYGYTF
TGTGCCAGCAGCCTTGGACGGAACTATGGCTACACCTTC
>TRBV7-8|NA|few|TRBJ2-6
CASSSGGLSSSFGANVLTF
TGTGCCAGCAGCTCCGGAGGTCTCTCTTCTTCGTTTGGGGCCAACGTCCTGACTTTC
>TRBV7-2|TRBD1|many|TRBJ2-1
CASSLAAPDRVPHNEQFF
TGTGCCAGCAGCTTAGCCGCCCCCGACAGGGTTCCCCACAATGAGCAGTTCTTC
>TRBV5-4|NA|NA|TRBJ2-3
CASSLGSATSTDTQYF
TGTGCCAGCAGCTTGGGAAGCGCTACTAGCACAGATACGCAGTATTTT
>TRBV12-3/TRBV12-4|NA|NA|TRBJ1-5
CASRLDGNQPQHF
TGTGCCAGCAGGTTGGACGGCAATCAGCCCCAGCATTTT
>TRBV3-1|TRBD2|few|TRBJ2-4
CASSQDLAGRDIQYF
TGTGCCAGCAGCCAGGATCTAGCGGGGAGGGACATTCAGTACTTC
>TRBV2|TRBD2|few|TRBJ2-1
CASYRGAYNEQFF
TGTGCCAGCTATCGGGGGGCCTACAATGAGCAGTTCTTC
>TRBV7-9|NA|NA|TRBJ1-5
CASSSTYPEGDQPQHF
TGTGCCAGCAGTTCCACCTATCCTGAGGGGGATCAGCCCCAGCATTTT
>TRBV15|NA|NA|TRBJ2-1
CATSRGTTFYNEQFF
TGTGCCACCAGCAGAGGAACCACCTTCTACAATGAGCAGTTCTTC
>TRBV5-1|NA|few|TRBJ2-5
CASSPGTLDGTQYF
TGCGCCAGCAGCCCGGGGACTTTGGATGGGACCCAGTACTTC
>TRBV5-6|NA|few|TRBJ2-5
CASSLANGRMQETQYF
TGTGCCAGCAGCTTGGCCAACGGACGGATGCAAGAGACCCAGTACTTC
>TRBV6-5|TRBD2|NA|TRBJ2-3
CASSWTRGTDTQYF
TGTGCCAGCAGTTGGACTAGGGGCACAGATACGCAGTATTTT
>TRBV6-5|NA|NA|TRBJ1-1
CASSYSGGATEAFF
TGTGCCAGCAGTTACTCAGGGGGGGCCACTGAAGCTTTCTTT
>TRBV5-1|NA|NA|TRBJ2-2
CASSLWGLAGELFF
TGCGCCAGCAGCTTGTGGGGGCTGGCCGGGGAGCTGTTTTTT
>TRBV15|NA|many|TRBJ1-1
CATRAMNTEAFF
TGTGCCACCAGGGCAATGAACACTGAAGCTTTCTTT
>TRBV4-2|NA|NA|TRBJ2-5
CASSQDAAERTVVF
TGTGCCAGCAGCCAAGATGCGGCGGAAAGGACAGTGGTGTTC
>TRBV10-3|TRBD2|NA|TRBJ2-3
CATLLADFTDTQYF
TGTGCCACCTTACTAGCGGATTTCACAGATACGCAGTATTTT
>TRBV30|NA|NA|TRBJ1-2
CAWSVSSHGYTF
TGTGCCTGGAGTGTGTCTAGTCATGGCTACACCTTC
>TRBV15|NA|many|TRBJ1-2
CATSDPDGGNYGYTF
TGTGCCACCAGCGATCCGGACGGGGGGAACTATGGCTACACCTTC
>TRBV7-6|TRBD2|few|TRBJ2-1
CASSLYAGDSYNEQFF
TGTGCCAGCAGCTTATACGCGGGGGACTCCTACAATGAGCAGTTCTTC
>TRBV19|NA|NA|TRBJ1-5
CASSIETQPQHF
TGTGCCAGTAGTATAGAGACTCAGCCCCAGCATTTT
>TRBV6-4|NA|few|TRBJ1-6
CASSDRHRSNNSPLHF
TGTGCCAGCAGTGACCGCCACAGGTCCAATAATTCACCCCTCCACTTT
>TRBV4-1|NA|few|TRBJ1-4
CASSQAHRETDEKLFF
TGCGCCAGCAGCCAAGCCCACAGGGAAACGGATGAAAAACTGTTTTTT
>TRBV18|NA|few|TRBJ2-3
CASSPPRLGTDTQYF
TGTGCCAGCTCACCACCGCGCTTGGGGACAGATACGCAGTATTTT
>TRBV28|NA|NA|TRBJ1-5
CASSRFTGQPQHF
TGTGCCAGCAGCCGTTTCACAGGACAGCCCCAGCATTTT
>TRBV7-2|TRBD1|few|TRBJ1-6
CASSLGRGGKSPLHF
TGTGCCAGCAGCTTGGGGAGAGGGGGCAAGTCACCCCTCCACTTT
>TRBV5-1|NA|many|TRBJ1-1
CASRGGSSDTEAFF
TGCGCCAGCCGCGGCGGCTCCTCGGACACTGAAGCTTTCTTT
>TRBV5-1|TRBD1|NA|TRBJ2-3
CASSFTQGDTQYF
TGCGCCAGCAGCTTCACACAGGGGGATACGCAGTATTTT
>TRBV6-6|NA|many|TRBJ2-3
CASSYSVTDTQYF
TGTGCCAGCAGTTATAGCGTCACAGATACGCAGTATTTT
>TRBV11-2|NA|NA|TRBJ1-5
CASSFREDQPQHF
TGTGCCAGCAGCTTTCGAGAGGATCAGCCCCAGCATTTT
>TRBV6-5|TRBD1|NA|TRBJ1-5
CASRRAGGTQPQHF
TGTGCCAGCAGACGGGCAGGGGGCACTCAGCCCCAGCATTTT
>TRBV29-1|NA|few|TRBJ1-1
CSVESLGATEAFF
TGCAGCGTTGAATCCTTGGGGGCCACTGAAGCTTTCTTT
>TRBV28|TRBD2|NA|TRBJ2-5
CASSLPVRGQETQYF
TGTGCCAGCAGTCTCCCCGTGCGGGGGCAAGAGACCCAGTACTTC
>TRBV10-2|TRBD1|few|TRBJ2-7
CASSDPGQGAERQYF
TGCGCCAGCAGTGATCCGGGACAGGGGGCTGAACGGCAGTACTTC
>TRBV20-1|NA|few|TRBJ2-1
CSASRGITQNEQFF
TGCAGTGCTAGCCGGGGTATTACCCAAAATGAGCAGTTCTTC
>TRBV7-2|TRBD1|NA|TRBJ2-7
CASSLVGQGYEQYF
TGTGCCAGCAGCTTAGTGGGACAGGGCTACGAGCAGTACTTC
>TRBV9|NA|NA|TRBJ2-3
CASRGRTNTDTQYF
TGTGCCAGCAGGGGCCGGACCAACACAGATACGCAGTATTTT
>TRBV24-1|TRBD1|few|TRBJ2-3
CATSPATGTDTQYF
TGTGCCACCTCCCCCGCGACAGGGACAGATACGCAGTATTTT
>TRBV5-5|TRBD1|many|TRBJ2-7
CASSRTTGGEQYF
TGTGCCAGCAGCAGGACCACAGGGGGCGAGCAGTACTTC
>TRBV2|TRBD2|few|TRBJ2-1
CATNPGGGSYNEQFF
TGTGCCACCAACCCGGGAGGGGGCTCCTACAATGAGCAGTTCTTC
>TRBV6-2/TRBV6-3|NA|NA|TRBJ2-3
CASSPPLWRGTEADTQYF
TGTGCCAGCAGCCCCCCCCTCTGGCGGGGCACCGAGGCAGATACGCAGTATTTT
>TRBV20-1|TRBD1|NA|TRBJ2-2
CSARDPRGQSGELFF
TGCAGTGCTAGAGATCCAAGGGGACAGTCCGGGGAGCTGTTTTTT
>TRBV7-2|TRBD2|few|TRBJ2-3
CASSWDYGTQYF
TGTGCCAGCAGCTGGGACTACGGTACGCAGTATTTT
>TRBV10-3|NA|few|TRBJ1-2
CAISSDSYGYTF
TGTGCCATCAGCTCGGACAGCTATGGCTACACCTTC
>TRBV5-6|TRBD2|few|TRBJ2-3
CASSLGGGNVWSTDTQYF
TGTGCCAGCAGCTTGGGGGGGGGAAACGTATGGAGCACAGATACGCAGTATTTT
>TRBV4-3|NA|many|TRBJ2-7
CASSQGDRDIYEQYF
TGCGCCAGCAGCCAAGGCGACCGGGACATATACGAGCAGTACTTC
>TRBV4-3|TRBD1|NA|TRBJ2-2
CASSGTADTGELFF
TGCGCCAGCAGCGGGACAGCGGACACCGGGGAGCTGTTTTTT
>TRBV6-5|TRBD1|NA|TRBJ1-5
CASSSGTGGEQPQHF
TGTGCCAGCAGTTCGGGGACAGGGGGAGAACAGCCCCAGCATTTT
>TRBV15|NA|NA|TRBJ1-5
CATSREFHSNQPQHF
TGTGCCACCAGCAGAGAGTTTCACAGCAATCAGCCCCAGCATTTT
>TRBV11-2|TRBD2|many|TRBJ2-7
CASSNLAGYGYEQYF
TGTGCCAGCAGCAACCTAGCGGGGTACGGCTACGAGCAGTACTTC
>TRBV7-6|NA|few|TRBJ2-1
CASSLTNGAQQFF
TGTGCCAGCAGCTTAACAAACGGGGCTCAGCAGTTCTTC
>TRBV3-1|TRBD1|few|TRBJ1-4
CASSLTGKGKLFF
TGTGCCAGCAGCTTGACAGGGAAAGGAAAACTGTTTTTT
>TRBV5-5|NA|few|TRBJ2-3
CASSSTGGRGGTDTQYF
TGTGCCAGCAGCTCGACCGGTGGGCGAGGTGGGACAGATACGCAGTATTTT